This T cell receptor (beta chain) is from a study of T cell changes during pregnancy in multiple sclerosis. Only in-frame clones appear in the TCRdb table, and some are missing; sequencing was by immunoSEQ multiplex PCR. The sample lists approximately 65,000 clones, under 95% occurring once. The ends lost 4 bases at V and 4 bases at J; junction bases unmatched: 8. The CDR3 sequence is 15 residues long. Germline CDR1 and CDR2: SGHTA and FQGNSA. The V and J genes are TRBV7-2 and TRBJ1-1; 8 nucleotides match TRBD1. The sequencing used peripheral blood, collected in the third trimester of pregnancy. The clonotype comes from a female donor in good health, enrolled as a control in a pregnancy study. As DNA, the CDR3 is TGTGCCAGCAGCTCATACAGGGGGACGGGCACTGAAGCTTTCTTT. Protein: CASSSYRGTGTEAFF.